This passage covers 27 T cell receptor beta chains from one sample sequenced in a study of control samples from healthy donors and cancer patients. Using immunoSEQ multiplex PCR, the repertoire was profiled, and TCRdb retains in-frame clones only, with some absent. The sample consists of about 170,000 clones, roughly 89% of them appearing once. The sample was blood. These receptors came from a man aged 30-40 years in good health.

This sequence joins TRBV10-3 and TRBJ2-7, with D perhaps matching TRBD1 or TRBD2 (6 bases each). The CDR3 runs 14 residues. Germline CDR1 reads ENHRY; CDR2 reads SYGVKD. V dropped 6 bases and J dropped 5 bases, with 17 bases sitting between them. The CDR3 DNA reads TGTGCCATCAGCCGACTTGAGGGGGGCAACGAGCAGTACTTC. Amino acid sequence: CAISRLEGGNEQYF.

This sequence joins TRBV4-3 and TRBJ1-6; 8 nucleotides match TRBD1. Looked up from germline, CDR1 is LGHNA and CDR2 is YSLEER. The ends lost 0 bases at V and 11 bases at J; junction bases unmatched: 3. This CDR3 spans 14 amino acids. The CDR3 region is CASSQDGTGTPLHF. The CDR3 nucleotides are TGCGCCAGCAGCCAAGATGGGACAGGAACACCCCTCCACTTT.

The chain couples TRBV7-3 to TRBJ1-1; D call uncertain. This CDR3 is 14 amino acids long. Germline CDR1 SGHTA, CDR2 FQGTGA. Trimming shortened V by 2 bases and J by 0 bases, and 7 bases separated the two germline ends. The CDR3, as DNA: TGTGCCAGCAGCTTAGTACGGATGAACACTGAAGCTTTCTTT. As protein: CASSLVRMNTEAFF. Together with reference TRBV7-3 and TRBJ1-1, the CDR3 gives the full variable domain: GAGVSQTPSNKVTEKGKYVELRCDPISGHTALYWYRQSLGQGPEFLIYFQGTGAADDSGLPNDRFFAVRPEGSVSTLKIQRTERGDSAVYLCASSLVRMNTEAFFGQGTRLTVV.

The chain uses TRBV6-6 and TRBJ2-3; perhaps TRBD2 as D (5 bases). The CDR3 loop spans 16 amino acids. Trimming cost V 3 bases and J 1 base, with 14 bases left between them. The V gene's germline CDR1 is MNHNY and CDR2 SVGAGI (reference sequence). The CDR3 spells CASSYSYAGGTDTQYF. The CDR3 DNA sequence: TGTGCCAGCAGTTATTCCTACGCGGGTGGCACAGATACGCAGTATTTT.

The J gene is TRBJ2-1, the V gene TRBV5-6; weak D call: TRBD2 (5 bases). The CDR3 runs 16 residues. CDR1 and CDR2 (germline): SGHDT, YYEEEE. Trimming took 3 bases from V and 4 from J, leaving 17 bases between them. The CDR3 spells CASSSRNSGKYNEQFF. CDR3 sequence (DNA): TGTGCCAGCAGCTCTAGGAATTCGGGGAAGTACAATGAGCAGTTCTTC.

J is TRBJ1-1 and V is TRBV4-1; a possible D gene is TRBD1 (5 bases). Germline-derived CDR1 and CDR2 are MGHRA and YSYEKL. Trimming took off 0 bases at V and 3 bases at J, with 11 bases between the two ends. The CDR3 runs to 15 residues. The CDR3 sequence: CASSQDAAGHTEAFF. The CDR3 bases are TGCGCCAGCAGCCAAGATGCAGCAGGGCACACTGAAGCTTTCTTT.

CDR3: CASSPSTARTEAFF. The CDR3 DNA reads as TGTGCCAGCAGCCCCTCGACAGCAAGGACTGAAGCTTTCTTT. The gene calls are TRBV7-6 and TRBJ1-1; possibly TRBD1 for D (5 bases). The V end lost 5 bases, the J end lost 5 bases, and 15 bases lay between the germline ends. The CDR3 has 14 amino acids. The germline CDR1 and CDR2 sequences are SGHVS and FNYEAQ.

The rearrangement uses TRBV14 and TRBJ2-1, with D unclear. Per germline, CDR1 SGHDN and CDR2 FVKESK. The ends were cut back, 0 bases at V and 0 bases at J, with 18 bases in the middle. The CDR3 has 19 residues. The DNA of the CDR3 is TGTGCCAGCAGCCAAGATCGCGTACATCGCGGAGTCTCCTACAATGAGCAGTTCTTC. Its protein is CASSQDRVHRGVSYNEQFF.

This sequence joins TRBV6-5 and TRBJ2-2; TRBD1 matches 8 bases. Germline loops: CDR1 MNHEY, CDR2 SVGAGI. J was trimmed by 2 bases and V by 3 bases; bases with no gene match: 5. The CDR3 contains 16 residues. The CDR3, as DNA: TGTGCCAGCAGTTATCCGACAGGGGCCAACACCGGGGAGCTGTTTTTT. Its protein is CASSYPTGANTGELFF.

This chain joins TRBV7-2 and TRBJ2-7; D not resolved. Deletions cut 0 bases from V and 2 bases from J, with 2 bases between. In germline, CDR1 is SGHTA, CDR2 FQGNSA. The CDR3 length is 12 residues. The DNA of the CDR3 is TGTGCCAGCAGCTTAGCTGCCTACGAGCAGTACTTC. It encodes CASSLAAYEQYF.

The chain uses TRBV4-2 and TRBJ1-1; D ambiguous. This CDR3 has 13 residues. The V gene lost 4 bases and the J gene lost 7 bases, with 13 bases spanning the gap. Per the germline V gene, CDR1 is LGHNA and CDR2 is YNFKEQ. CDR3 coding DNA: TGTGCCAGCAGCCTCCCTGGACGGAGTGAAGCTTTCTTT. This encodes CASSLPGRSEAFF.

The J gene is TRBJ2-3, the V gene TRBV28; 7 bases match TRBD2. J lost 4 bases, V lost 6 bases, and 10 bases had no gene match. The germline gives CDR1 MDHEN, CDR2 SYDVKM. There are 15 residues in the CDR3. The CDR3 is CASSPPAGVSDTQYF. The CDR3 nucleotides are TGTGCCAGCAGCCCCCCGGCGGGAGTGTCAGATACGCAGTATTTT.

V and J are TRBV19 and TRBJ1-2; D might be TRBD1 (6 bases). The CDR3 covers 16 residues. Trimming removed 4 bases at V and 0 bases at J, with 15 bases between. Germline-derived CDR1 and CDR2 are LNHDA and SQIVND (reference sequence). CDR3 nucleotides: TGTGCCAGTAGTACCTCCTCCCGGACAGCTAACTATGGCTACACCTTC. Residues: CASSTSSRTANYGYTF.

This clone is a singleton in its sample. The chain uses TRBV5-1 and TRBJ2-5; D ambiguous. Germline V gene data show CDR1 as SGHRS and CDR2 as YFSETQ. The V end lost 5 bases, the J end lost 2 bases, and 7 bases lay between the germline ends. The CDR3 has 12 amino acids. The CDR3 reads CASRGWQETQYF. Written as DNA, the CDR3 is TGCGCCAGCAGGGGGTGGCAAGAGACCCAGTACTTC.

The V gene is TRBV19, the J gene TRBJ2-3, with 14 bases matching TRBD2. The CDR3 totals 21 residues. Germline-derived CDR1 and CDR2 are LNHDA and SQIVND (reference sequence). V was pared by 4 bases and J by 0 bases, with 15 bases of the junction left unmatched. The CDR3 loop is CASSRTPGLAGVRASTDTQYF. As DNA, the CDR3 is TGTGCCAGTAGTAGAACCCCGGGACTAGCGGGAGTGAGGGCCAGCACAGATACGCAGTATTTT.

The CDR3 DNA is TGTGCCATCAGTGACCGAACTAGCGGGAACACCGGGGAGCTGTTTTTT. Residues: CAISDRTSGNTGELFF. The chain is built from TRBV10-3 and TRBJ2-2; 8 positions match TRBD2. The CDR3 consists of 16 residues. CDR1 and CDR2 from the germline V gene are ENHRY and SYGVKD. V lost 3 bases, J lost 1 base, and 4 bases stayed unmatched.

The chain has TRBV7-9 and TRBJ2-5, with D perhaps TRBD1 (6 bases). CDR3 length: 11 residues. Deletions cut 11 bases from V and 3 bases from J, with 10 bases between. Germline V gene lookup returns CDR1 SEHNR and CDR2 FQNEAQ (reference sequence). The CDR3 DNA sequence: TGTGCCGCTGCAGGGGAAGAGACCCAGTACTTC. Protein: CAAAGEETQYF.

This chain uses TRBV2 with TRBJ1-6; 8 bases map to TRBD1. Germline CDR1 and CDR2: SNHLY and FYNNEI. With 5 bases clipped from V and 2 bases from J, the junction kept 11 bases outside the gene matches. CDR3 length: 18 residues. The CDR3 DNA sequence: TGTGCCAGCAGTTCGGACAGGGCGGAGAGCACCTATAATTCACCCCTCCACTTT. Its protein is CASSSDRAESTYNSPLHF.

The CDR3 nucleotides read TGTGCCACCAGCAGAGATCTGCAGCACGGGGGGACCCAGTACTTC. It specifies CATSRDLQHGGTQYF. The chain joins TRBV15 to TRBJ2-5, with a weak D call TRBD2 (6 bases). The V gene lost 0 bases and the J gene lost 7 bases, with 15 bases spanning the gap. CDR3 length: 15 amino acids. CDR1 and CDR2 from the germline V gene are LNHNV and YYDKDF (reference sequence).

The CDR3 reads CASSLDGSSYEQYF. CDR3 coding DNA: TGTGCCAGCTCACTGGACGGGAGCTCCTACGAGCAGTACTTC. The chain combines TRBV18 with TRBJ2-7, with D possibly being TRBD2 (6 bases). The CDR3 is made up of 14 amino acids. Germline V CDR1 and CDR2: KGHSH, LQKENI. V lost 4 bases to trimming and J lost 0 bases, with 10 bases between them.

V usage is TRBV5-8 and J usage is TRBJ1-1; D gene ambiguous. V was shortened by 4 bases and J by 4 bases, with 14 bases between the two germline ends. The CDR3 runs to 14 residues. Germline V gives CDR1 SGHTS, CDR2 YDEGEE. The CDR3 region is CASSASAVVTEAFF. Written as DNA, the CDR3 is TGTGCCAGCAGCGCCTCGGCCGTCGTCACTGAAGCTTTCTTT.

This chain uses TRBV27 with TRBJ1-6; D not certain. From germline, CDR1 is MNHEY and CDR2 SMNVEV (reference sequence). This CDR3 is 14 amino acids long. With 2 bases removed from V and 5 bases from J, the gap between germline ends came to 7 bases. CDR3 coding DNA: TGTGCCAGCAGTTTAGCCCTTGATAATTCACCCCTCCACTTT. Protein sequence: CASSLALDNSPLHF.

The genes are TRBV19 and TRBJ1-2; D is possibly TRBD1 (6 bases). The CDR3 consists of 15 residues. Germline V gene lookup returns CDR1 LNHDA and CDR2 SQIVND (reference sequence). V dropped 7 bases and J dropped 4 bases, with 19 bases sitting between them. The CDR3, as DNA: TGTGCCAGTACCTATCTAGTAGGGGGGGCCTATGGCTACACCTTC. Amino acid sequence: CASTYLVGGAYGYTF.

The chain carries TRBV5-1 and TRBJ2-1, with D unclear. The germline gives CDR1 SGHRS, CDR2 YFSETQ. This CDR3 is 14 amino acids long. V was trimmed by 2 bases and J by 5 bases, leaving 11 bases between them. The CDR3 region is CASSLLGINNEQFF. The CDR3 coding sequence is TGCGCCAGCAGCTTATTAGGGATCAACAATGAGCAGTTCTTC.

The J gene is TRBJ2-1, the V gene TRBV19; D may correspond to TRBD1 or TRBD2 (5 bases each). CDR1 is LNHDA, CDR2 SQIVND, per germline (reference sequence). The CDR3 runs 13 residues. V dropped 8 bases and J dropped 10 bases, with 18 bases sitting between them. CDR3 region: CASRDGSFTEQFF. The CDR3 DNA reads as TGTGCCAGTCGGGACGGTTCATTCACCGAGCAGTTCTTC.

This chain joins TRBV3-1 (or the pseudogene TRBV3-2) and TRBJ2-3; D unresolved. This CDR3 spans 13 amino acids. In germline, CDR1 is LGHDT, CDR2 YNNKEL (reference sequence). Trimming took off 4 bases at V and 2 bases at J, with 7 bases between the two ends. In nucleotides, the CDR3 is TGTGCCAGCAGCCCCCCAAACACAGATACGCAGTATTTT. It translates to CASSPPNTDTQYF.

This clone was picked up a small number of times. The chain is built from TRBV15 and TRBJ1-1; D gene ambiguous. This CDR3 is built from 15 residues. Between the trimmed V and J ends, which lost 0 bases and 0 bases, there was a span of 8 bases. Germline V CDR1 and CDR2: LNHNV, YYDKDF (reference sequence). CDR3 nucleotide sequence: TGTGCCACCAGCAGAGATAACCCTATGAACACTGAAGCTTTCTTT. Translated: CATSRDNPMNTEAFF. The variable domain in full, with the rest retrieved from reference TRBV15 and TRBJ1-1, is DAMVIQNPRYQVTQFGKPVTLSCSQTLNHNVMYWYQQKSSQAPKLLFHYYDKDFNNEADTPDNFQSRRPNTSFCFLDIRSPGLGDTAMYLCATSRDNPMNTEAFFGQGTRLTVV.